These T cell receptor beta chains were read from a single sample in a study of T cells in Graves' hyperthyroidism and ophthalmopathy. TCRdb analysed the multiplex PCR reads with MiXCR anew, one entry per CDR3 protein. The table records 160,000 or so distinct CDR3 sequences, about 9.4% of them present only once. Sequenced: blood. These receptors were taken from a young woman with Graves' hyperthyroidism that later progressed to Graves' ophthalmopathy. Each CDR3 is given with its conserved first and last residue. D genes are given only for firm matches. Size is omitted from some rows. Given values are once, few, many or a class for expanded clones.

v_call	j_call	clone_size	d_call	cdr3_nt	cdr3_aa
TRBV10-3	TRBJ2-7	few	TRBD2	TGTGCCATCAGTGAGTCGACAAGCGGGAATCCTGTCAACGAGCAGTACTTC	CAISESTSGNPVNEQYF
TRBV28	TRBJ2-6	many	-	TGTGCCAGCAGTTTGACGGTAACTGGGGCCAACGTCCTGACTTTC	CASSLTVTGANVLTF
TRBV28	TRBJ1-3	many	-	TGTGCCAGCAGTATCTGGACGTTAGACGGACCAAAACCTCCCTCTGGAAACACCATATATTTT	CASSIWTLDGPKPPSGNTIYF
TRBV7-3	TRBJ2-3	-	-	TGTGCCAGCAGCTTAAGTCTACGGGGCACAGATACGCAGTATTTT	CASSLSLRGTDTQYF
TRBV20-1	TRBJ2-1	-	TRBD1	TGCAGTGCCCCAGCCGGGACAGGGGGGAATGAGCAGCTCTTC	CSAPAGTGGNEQLF
TRBV7-9	TRBJ1-2	few	-	TGTGCCAGCAGCTTAGTGCGGACTAACTATGGCTACACCTTC	CASSLVRTNYGYTF
TRBV11-2	TRBJ2-3	many	TRBD2	TGTGCCAGCAGCATCAGCGGGGGGAGGACAGATACGCAGTATTTT	CASSISGGRTDTQYF
TRBV19	TRBJ2-3	many	TRBD1	TGTGCCAGTAGTAACAGGGGGCTCGCGGGGGAATTCACAGATACGCAGTATTTT	CASSNRGLAGEFTDTQYF
TRBV5-6	TRBJ2-7	once	-	TGTGCCAGCAGCCTCTTAGGGGGTAACTACGAGCAGTACTTC	CASSLLGGNYEQYF
TRBV19	TRBJ2-3	many	TRBD1	TGTGCCAGTAGCACGCAGGGGGGCACAGATACGCAGTATTTT	CASSTQGGTDTQYF
TRBV28	TRBJ2-2	many	TRBD1	TGTGCCAGCAGTTTGGCCTTAACAGGGGGCAGGGCCGGGGAGCTGTTTTTT	CASSLALTGGRAGELFF
TRBV5-5	TRBJ1-1	many	-	TGTGCCAGCAGCAAGCCGGGACAAGGAACTCACACTGAAGCTTTCTTT	CASSKPGQGTHTEAFF
TRBV3-1	TRBJ2-3	many	-	TGTGCCAGCAGCCGGCCCAGCGAGGATACGCAGTATTTT	CASSRPSEDTQYF
TRBV29-1	TRBJ1-2	many	-	TGCAGCGTTGAAGATCAATATGGCTACACCTTC	CSVEDQYGYTF
TRBV9	TRBJ2-1	few	TRBD1	TGTGCCAGCAGCGCGGGACAGGGGGCCTACAATGAGCAGTTCTTC	CASSAGQGAYNEQFF
TRBV18	TRBJ1-5	many	-	TGTGCCAGCTCACCTTCGTCCGGTCAGCCCCAGCATTTT	CASSPSSGQPQHF
TRBV7-6	TRBJ1-6	-	TRBD1	TGTGCCAGCGGCTCACAGGGGGACGATTCACCCCTCCACTTT	CASGSQGDDSPLHF
TRBV9	TRBJ2-3	many	-	TGTGCCAGCAGCACGCCCTGGGGAGATACGCAGTATTTT	CASSTPWGDTQYF
TRBV5-6	TRBJ2-3	-	TRBD1	TGTGCCAGCAGCGATTACCTCCGACAGGGGTTCGCAGATACGCAGTATTTT	CASSDYLRQGFADTQYF
TRBV7-3	TRBJ2-2	-	-	TGTGCCAGCAGCTTTGACTACAACACCGGGGAGCTGTTTTTT	CASSFDYNTGELFF
TRBV6-4	TRBJ1-6	few	-	TGTGCCAGCAGTGAAAGCTCCTATAATTCACCCCTCCACTTT	CASSESSYNSPLHF
TRBV18	TRBJ2-7	few	-	TGTGCCAGCTCACCAGAAGGGACAACCTACGAGCAGTACTTC	CASSPEGTTYEQYF
TRBV6-1	TRBJ2-5	-	-	TGTGCCAGCAGTGAAAGGAACGTGGGGTCCCAGTACTTC	CASSERNVGSQYF
TRBV30	TRBJ2-7	many	TRBD1	TGTGCCTCCGGACAGGGGGCGGTTTACGAGCAGTACTTC	CASGQGAVYEQYF
TRBV5-5	TRBJ1-6	-	-	TGTGCCAGCAGCTCCTATTCGGGGGTTAATTCACCCCTCCACTTT	CASSSYSGVNSPLHF
TRBV24-1	TRBJ2-2	many	TRBD2	TGTGCCACCAGTGATAATAGCGGGAAGAACACCGGGGAGCTGTTTTTT	CATSDNSGKNTGELFF
TRBV3-1	TRBJ2-3	many	-	TGTGCCAGCAGCCAAGATCACGGTCGCACAGATACGCAGTATTTT	CASSQDHGRTDTQYF
TRBV30	TRBJ1-1	many	TRBD1	TGTGCCTGGAGTTTTCGGACAGGGGCCGAAGCTTTCTTT	CAWSFRTGAEAFF
TRBV7-2	TRBJ1-3	many	-	TGTGCCAGCAGCTTATCCCCGATAAACACCATATATTTT	CASSLSPINTIYF
TRBV27	TRBJ2-7	many	TRBD2	TGTGCCAGCTCCGGACTAGCGGGGCCCTACGAGCAGTACTTC	CASSGLAGPYEQYF
TRBV12-3/TRBV12-4	TRBJ1-1	many	TRBD1	TGTGCCAGCAGTCGGGACAGGGGCCGGACTGAAGCTTTCTTT	CASSRDRGRTEAFF
TRBV19	TRBJ2-4	few	-	TGTGCCAGTAGTACAGCCGGCGCGAGGAACATTCAGTACTTC	CASSTAGARNIQYF
TRBV24-1	TRBJ2-1	many	TRBD1	TGTGCCACCAGTGATGCAGGGGGCAAAAATTACAATGAGCAGTTCTTC	CATSDAGGKNYNEQFF
TRBV7-2	TRBJ2-3	many	-	TGTGCCAGCAGCCCCTTTAAAACCCCTGAACACTGGGGTTTTATGGTAGATACGCAGTATTTT	CASSPFKTPEHWGFMVDTQYF
TRBV30	TRBJ1-1	many	TRBD1	TGTGCCTGGAGTCCCCGACAGGGGACTAACACTGAAGCTTTCTTT	CAWSPRQGTNTEAFF
TRBV28	TRBJ2-1	few	TRBD1	TGTGCCAGCAGTTTTGCGGGGACAGGGGGCCACAATGAGCAGTTCTTC	CASSFAGTGGHNEQFF
TRBV11-2	TRBJ2-3	many	-	TGTGCCAGCAGCTTATTCCAGGGTGCAGATACGCAGTATTTT	CASSLFQGADTQYF
TRBV30	TRBJ1-5	many	TRBD1	TGTGCCTGGAGTAGGGACAGGGTTGGCCAGCCCCAGCATTTT	CAWSRDRVGQPQHF
TRBV9	TRBJ1-1	many	-	TGTGCCAGACGGGGGGACAATTGCACTGAAGCTTTCTTT	CARRGDNCTEAFF
TRBV6-2/TRBV6-3	TRBJ2-3	many	TRBD2	TGTGCCAGCAGTTCAAAGAAAGCGGGAGTTTTTTCGGTCGTGACAGATACGCAGTATTTT	CASSSKKAGVFSVVTDTQYF
TRBV9	TRBJ2-1	-	-	TGTGCCAGCAGCGCGGGACTCTCCTCCTACAATGAGCAGTTCTTC	CASSAGLSSYNEQFF
TRBV3-1	TRBJ2-6	-	TRBD1	TGTGCCAGCAGCCAAGGACTACAGGGGGCTTCCTCTGGGGCCAACGTCCTGACTTTC	CASSQGLQGASSGANVLTF
TRBV20-1	TRBJ1-3	-	-	TGCAGTGTAAATTTGCACCTCCTCTCTGGAAACACCATATATTTT	CSVNLHLLSGNTIYF
TRBV25-1	TRBJ1-1	once	TRBD1	TGTGCCAGCAGTGAGTGGCAGGGGGAGCTCACTGAAGCTTTCTTT	CASSEWQGELTEAFF
TRBV6-5	TRBJ2-1	many	TRBD2	TGTGCCAGCAGTTACCTCCCTAGCGGGAGATACAATGAGCAGTTCTTC	CASSYLPSGRYNEQFF